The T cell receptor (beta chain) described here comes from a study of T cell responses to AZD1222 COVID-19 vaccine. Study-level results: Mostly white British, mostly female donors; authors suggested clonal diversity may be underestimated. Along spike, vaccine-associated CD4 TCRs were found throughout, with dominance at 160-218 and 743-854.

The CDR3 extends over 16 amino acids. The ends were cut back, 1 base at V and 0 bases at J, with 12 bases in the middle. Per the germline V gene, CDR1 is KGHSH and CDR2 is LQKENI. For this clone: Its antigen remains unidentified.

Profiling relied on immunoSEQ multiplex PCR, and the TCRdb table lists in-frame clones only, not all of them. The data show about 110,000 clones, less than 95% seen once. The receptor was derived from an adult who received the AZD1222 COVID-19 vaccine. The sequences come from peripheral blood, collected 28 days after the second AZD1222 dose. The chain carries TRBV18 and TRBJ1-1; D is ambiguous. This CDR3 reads CASSPQKEIMNTEAFF. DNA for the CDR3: TGTGCCAGCTCACCACAAAAGGAGATCATGAACACTGAAGCTTTCTTT.